A selection of T cell receptor beta chains follows, all from one sample in a study of shared clonotypes between healthy human individuals. The data were produced by immunoSEQ multiplex PCR, yet TCRdb's version contains in-frame clones alone and is incomplete. The table lists 2 million to 2.5 million clones, 80% to 95% of them singletons. Sequencing used naive CD4+ T cells from PBMCs. These receptors originate from a man younger than 35 in good health. Some clones in this sample may be carry-over from other donors' samples. The CDR3 runs from the conserved cysteine through the conserved F or W.

j_call | cdr3_length | v_call | cdr3_aa
TRBJ1-5 | 17 | TRBV10-3 | CAISESFRTGANQPQHF
TRBJ1-2 | 13 | TRBV28 | CASDGRGIGGYTF
TRBJ2-7 | 15 | TRBV7-8 | CASSLMGQVTYEQYF
TRBJ2-1 | 13 | TRBV7-2 | CASRPAGHNEQFF
TRBJ2-5 | 13 | TRBV5-6 | CASSLMFQETQYF
TRBJ2-5 | 14 | TRBV18 | CASSALIGKETQYF
TRBJ2-7 | 12 | TRBV19 | CASSNRIDEQYF
TRBJ2-5 | 14 | TRBV6-1 | CASSDWAGPREQYF
TRBJ1-3 | 14 | TRBV5-6 | CASSLGMAGNTIYF
TRBJ2-2 | 10 | TRBV6-5 | CASSAWELFF
TRBJ1-2 | 11 | TRBV10-3 | CAIGWGDGYTF
TRBJ1-2 | 13 | TRBV6-5 | CASRPGQATGYTF
TRBJ2-3 | 11 | TRBV20-1 | CSARMWDTQYF
TRBJ1-1 | 14 | TRBV14 | CASSPTRDRGGAFF
TRBJ1-5 | 14 | TRBV2 | CASSEAWRNQPQHF
TRBJ2-1 | 15 | TRBV11-2 | CASSLSSGSFNEQFF
TRBJ1-2 | 13 | TRBV28 | CASSRGGDYGYTF
TRBJ2-3 | 12 | TRBV6-1 | CASSEATKRQYF
TRBJ2-5 | 14 | TRBV27 | CASRAGQGQETQYF
TRBJ1-4 | 13 | TRBV6-5 | CASSYGTGEKLFF
TRBJ2-3 | 16 | TRBV5-1 | CASSLELAGGADTQYF
TRBJ2-7 | 14 | TRBV7-3 | CASSSRGGTYEQYF
TRBJ1-1 | 14 | TRBV6-1 | CAITLILMNTEAFF
TRBJ2-7 | 14 | TRBV10-3 | CAIPRWDSNYEQYF
TRBJ2-5 | 14 | TRBV15 | CATSRGVGQETQYF
TRBJ2-3 | 16 | TRBV10-3 | CATRGGGSGRGDTQYF
TRBJ2-7 | 14 | TRBV7-7 | CASSQDVSSYEQYF
TRBJ2-3 | 14 | TRBV13 | CASGGGIGTDTQYF
TRBJ2-1 | 14 | TRBV5-1 | CASSGASSYNEQFF
TRBJ2-2 | 16 | TRBV5-1 | CASSRNRAENTGELFF
TRBJ2-1 | 15 | TRBV11-2 | CASTIGQGSYNEQFF
TRBJ1-1 | 14 | TRBV5-1 | CASSLVKGDTEAFF
TRBJ2-5 | 16 | TRBV6-1 | CASSGWTSGRSETQYF
TRBJ2-1 | 15 | TRBV6-1 | CASSDKRPPYNEQFF
TRBJ1-1 | 15 | TRBV9 | CASGPSPAGGTEAFF
TRBJ2-2 | 13 | TRBV19 | CASLPPWGGELFF
TRBJ2-3 | 15 | TRBV28 | CASSFAGVIADTQYF
TRBJ1-5 | 12 | TRBV6-6 | CASSPPNQPQHF
TRBJ1-5 | 19 | TRBV21-1 | CASSKGRVRGLPSNQPQHF
TRBJ1-1 | 12 | TRBV19 | CASGRAEPEAFF
TRBJ2-1 | 18 | TRBV27 | CASSLSLATSSSYNEQFF
TRBJ2-7 | 14 | TRBV11-2 | CASSYDGNSYEQYF
TRBJ1-2 | 13 | TRBV18 | CASSPDRGYGYTF
TRBJ2-7 | 15 | TRBV27 | CASSLIPLGAYEQYF
TRBJ1-2 | 14 | TRBV7-9 | CASSFGGLPYGYTF
TRBJ2-2 | 17 | TRBV4-2 | CASSPNWREGLTGELFF
TRBJ1-5 | 14 | TRBV5-1 | CASSLGSSNQPQHF
TRBJ2-2 | 14 | TRBV12-5 | CASGLGQGSGELFF
TRBJ2-2 | 14 | TRBV6-4 | CASSEGWGTGELFF
TRBJ1-3 | 14 | TRBV5-1 | CASSLSGVGNTIYF
TRBJ2-3 | 14 | TRBV29-1 | CSALTSGYTDTQYF
TRBJ2-1 | 16 | TRBV5-1 | CASSSLAGGGHNEQFF
TRBJ2-1 | 16 | TRBV18 | CASSPTSGTLGNEQFF
TRBJ2-3 | 16 | TRBV5-4 | CASSFGQGISTDTQYF
TRBJ2-5 | 12 | TRBV7-8 | CASKAGEETQYF
TRBJ2-1 | 11 | TRBV14 | CASSQLGSEFF
TRBJ2-4 | 12 | TRBV7-9 | CASSWQRNIQYF
TRBJ2-1 | 14 | TRBV19 | CASSSGSGSNEQFF
TRBJ2-3 | 17 | TRBV28 | CASSLVRTSGGTDTQYF